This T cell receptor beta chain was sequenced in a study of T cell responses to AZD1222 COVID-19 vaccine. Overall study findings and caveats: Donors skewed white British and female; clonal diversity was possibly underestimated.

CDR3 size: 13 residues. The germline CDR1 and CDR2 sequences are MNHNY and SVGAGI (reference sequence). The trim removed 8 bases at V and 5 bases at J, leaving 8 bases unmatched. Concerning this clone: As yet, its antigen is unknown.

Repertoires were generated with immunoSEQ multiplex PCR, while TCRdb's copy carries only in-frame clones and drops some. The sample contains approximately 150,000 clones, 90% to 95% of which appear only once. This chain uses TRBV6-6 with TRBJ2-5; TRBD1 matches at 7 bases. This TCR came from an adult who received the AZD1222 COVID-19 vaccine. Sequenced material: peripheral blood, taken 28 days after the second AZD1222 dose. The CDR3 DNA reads TGTGCCAGCCGTATACAGGGGTGGGAGACCCAGTACTTC. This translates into CASRIQGWETQYF.